The TCR beta chain described here comes from a study of blood T cell repertoires in COVID-19. Study summary: Both acute and convalescent COVID-19 samples were obtained from the United States, Italy and Spain. PBMCs, B-cell-depleted T cells, or T cells provided the cDNA or gDNA that made up the material.

CDR3 length: 15 amino acids. Trimming removed 5 bases from V and 0 bases from J, with 11 bases in between. CDR1 and CDR2 from the germline V gene are MNHNY and SVGAGI (reference sequence). Authors' analysis steps: By means of reference gene primer amplification, nucleated cell counts were estimated. Clones were sequenced by immunoSEQ multiplex PCR, and TCRdb holds only the in-frame ones, with some missing. D and trimming were read from the DNA, whereas the V and J calls and clone size are those reported in that table. The data show approximately 310,000 clones, with about nine tenths seen just once and 1% held by the top ten.

The chain joins TRBV6-6 to TRBJ1-3; D perhaps matches TRBD1 (6 bases). This receptor was obtained from a man aged 45-65 years with active or convalescent COVID-19. The sequenced sample consisted of peripheral blood. The CDR3 is CASSRSGASGNTIYF. DNA for the CDR3: TGTGCCAGCAGTCGATCGGGGGCCTCTGGAAACACCATATATTTT.